This passage covers 9 T cell receptor beta chains from one sample sequenced in a study of OX40 agonist ivuxolimab in advanced cancers. The method was immunoSEQ multiplex PCR; TCRdb's version includes in-frame clones alone and lacks a portion of them. This repertoire shows approximately 82,000 clones, over 75% found once; its top ten account for about 4%. Sequencing used CD4+ or CD8+ T cells sorted from blood, obtained in a trial of the OX40 agonist ivuxolimab. These receptors came from an adult with an advanced solid tumor such as melanoma, head and neck, liver or kidney cancer.

The chain employs TRBV7-9 and TRBJ2-2; 10 nucleotides align to TRBD2. The CDR3 is made up of 17 amino acids. With 4 bases clipped from V and 4 bases from J, the junction kept 9 bases outside the gene matches. Germline V CDR1 and CDR2: SEHNR, FQNEAQ (reference sequence). For the CDR3, the DNA is TGTGCCAGCAGCTCATCAGCCGGGACTAGCGCCACCGGGGAGCTGTTTTTT. Its protein product is CASSSSAGTSATGELFF.

This rearrangement joins TRBV29-1 to TRBJ2-5; 9 nucleotides agree with TRBD1. CDR1 and CDR2 (germline): SQVTM, ANQGSEA. The junction had 7 bases not matched to a gene; V was cut back by 7 bases and J by 4 bases. The CDR3 sequence is 13 residues long. The CDR3 reads CSGAQGAGETQYF. The CDR3 region has the DNA TGCAGCGGGGCACAGGGGGCGGGAGAGACCCAGTACTTC.

V is TRBV2 and J is TRBJ2-7; unclear D gene. Trimming shortened V by 5 bases and J by 2 bases, and 10 bases separated the two germline ends. Looked up from germline, CDR1 is SNHLY and CDR2 is FYNNEI. This CDR3 is 13 amino acids long. CDR3 amino acids: CASSRELTYEQYF. The CDR3 coding sequence is TGTGCCAGCAGTCGAGAACTAACCTACGAGCAGTACTTC.

This clone was detected only once. The chain carries TRBV19 and TRBJ2-1, with TRBD2 matching over 7 bases. The junction had 6 bases not matched to a gene; V was cut back by 1 base and J by 3 bases. The CDR3 loop spans 16 amino acids. Germline V gives CDR1 LNHDA, CDR2 SQIVND (reference sequence). The CDR3 nucleotides read TGTGCCAGTAGTATAGCCCACGGGAGGATCTACAATGAGCAGTTCTTC. Translating it yields CASSIAHGRIYNEQFF.

The CDR3, as DNA: TGCGCCAGCAGCTTGACAGGGGCTAATGAAAAACTGTTTTTT. Translating it yields CASSLTGANEKLFF. V gene TRBV5-1 combines with J gene TRBJ1-4; 7 bases map to TRBD1. Trimming at V came to 1 base and at J to 3 bases, leaving 0 bases not matched to a gene. CDR1 SGHRS and CDR2 YFSETQ come from the germline V gene. The CDR3 is 14 amino acids.

This clone was counted between two and nine times. Here the CDR3 DNA reads TGCAGCGTGGGAATACGGACAGGGTGGGACACTGAAGCTTTCTTT. Protein: CSVGIRTGWDTEAFF. The chain has TRBV29-1 and TRBJ1-1; 8 positions match TRBD1. The V gene end was trimmed by 6 bases and the J gene end by 3 bases; junction bases not matched to a gene: 12. Germline loops: CDR1 SQVTM, CDR2 ANQGSEA. This CDR3 has 15 residues.

The rearrangement joins TRBV2 to TRBJ1-1; D gene uncertain. This CDR3 has 13 residues. Germline V lookup: CDR1 SNHLY, CDR2 FYNNEI. V shed 4 bases and J shed 3 bases, with 9 bases lying between them. CDR3 sequence reads: CASSVGVYTEAFF. For the CDR3, the DNA is TGTGCCAGCAGTGTTGGGGTTTACACTGAAGCTTTCTTT. The variable domain in full, with the rest retrieved from reference TRBV2 and TRBJ1-1, is EPEVTQTPSHQVTQMGQEVILRCVPISNHLYFYWYRQILGQKVEFLVSFYNNEISEKSEIFDDQFSVERPDGSNFTLKIRSTKLEDSAMYFCASSVGVYTEAFFGQGTRLTVV.

The DNA of the CDR3 is TGTGCCAGCAGTGGCGAGAGAGAGACCCAGTACTTC. It yields the protein CASSGERETQYF. The J gene is TRBJ2-5, the V gene TRBV2; the D is unclear. The CDR3 is made up of 12 amino acids. Germline V lookup: CDR1 SNHLY, CDR2 FYNNEI. The ends were cut back, 4 bases at V and 4 bases at J, with 7 bases in the middle.

V and J are TRBV5-1 and TRBJ2-2; TRBD2 matches at 9 bases. Germline trimming cut 9 bases from V and 7 bases from J; bases unmatched to any gene: 4. The CDR3 consists of 12 residues. The germline CDR1 and CDR2 sequences are SGHRS and YFSETQ. The CDR3 DNA is TGCGCCACCCGACTAGCGGACGGGGAGCTGTTTTTT. Translated, it gives CATRLADGELFF.